Below are 17 T cell receptor beta chains sequenced from a single sample in a study of T cells in Graves' hyperthyroidism and ophthalmopathy. Amplification of TCR beta CDR3 regions used RNA as the template. Carried out on the TCR CDR3, a first-round RT-PCR used the HTBI primer set. One entry per CDR3 protein, called by TCRdb with MiXCR from the multiplex PCR reads. The sample lists under 350,000 distinct CDR3 sequences, about 17% occurring once. The specimen was blood. These receptor sequences come from a woman aged 55-69 years with Graves' ophthalmopathy.

Worth noting for this clonotype: Just one base apart from a much larger clone, this may be a read error. The chain combines TRBV18 with TRBJ1-2, with D perhaps TRBD1 (6 bases). The CDR3 runs 13 residues. Germline V gene sequence: CDR1 KGHSH, CDR2 LQKENI. The CDR3 here is CASSQQGDYSYTF. The CDR3 DNA follows: TGTGCCAGCTCACAACAGGGAGACTATAGCTACACCTTC.

This clonotype was picked up a small number of times. This chain connects TRBV5-1 to TRBJ1-1, with 8 positions matching TRBD1. V gave up 4 bases and J gave up 4 bases; unmatched junction bases: 9. CDR1 is SGHRS and CDR2 is YFSETQ in the germline V gene. The CDR3 is 15 amino acids. As DNA, the CDR3 is TGCGCCAGCAGCGCCGGGACAGGAGGAGGCACTGAAGCTTTCTTT. The encoded protein is CASSAGTGGGTEAFF.

This clonotype showed up just a few times. The chain is built from TRBV5-1 and TRBJ2-6; unclear D gene. Trimming took 6 bases from V and 4 from J, leaving 8 bases between them. Germline CDR1 and CDR2: SGHRS and YFSETQ. CDR3 size: 13 residues. The CDR3 reads CASTSQGANVLTF. The CDR3 coding sequence is TGCGCCAGCACAAGTCAGGGGGCCAACGTCCTGACTTTC.

There are many counts of this clonotype. The V and J genes are TRBV11-3 and TRBJ1-4; D not certain. CDR1 and CDR2 (germline): SGHNT, YENEEA. Trimming removed 4 bases from V and 10 bases from J, with 10 bases in between. There are 12 residues in the CDR3. CDR3 bases: TGTGCCAGCAGCTCCCTGGACGGAAAACTGTTTTTT. Encoded protein: CASSSLDGKLFF. The full variable domain, rest sourced from reference TRBV11-3 and TRBJ1-4, is EAGVVQSPRYKIIEKKQPVAFWCNPISGHNTLYWYLQNLGQGPELLIRYENEEAVDDSQLPKDRFSAERLKGVDSTLKIQPAELGDSAVYLCASSSLDGKLFFGSGTQLSVL.

This clonotype was counted a few times. A read error may explain this, as a much larger clone is one base away. This chain connects TRBV2 to TRBJ2-7; the D call may be TRBD1 or TRBD2 (5 bases each). CDR3 length: 14 amino acids. Per the germline V gene, CDR1 is SNHLY and CDR2 is FYNNEI. DNA for the CDR3: TGTGCCAACAGTGGGGGAGACAACTCCTACGAGCAGTACTTC. Protein sequence: CANSGGDNSYEQYF.

This clonotype was seen at least ten times. This chain uses TRBV6-1 with TRBJ2-5; 10 nucleotides agree with TRBD1. This CDR3 region has 15 residues. CDR1 is MNHNS, CDR2 SASEGT, per germline. The junction had 9 bases not matched to a gene; V was cut back by 6 bases and J by 5 bases. The CDR3 region is CASRTGQGLGETQYF. The CDR3 DNA reads TGTGCCAGCAGAACGGGACAGGGGTTGGGGGAGACCCAGTACTTC.

About this clonotype itself: Since a much larger clone is just one base distant, this may be a read error. The chain couples TRBV5-5 to TRBJ1-2; D is possibly TRBD1 (5 bases). This CDR3 contains 14 residues. Per the germline V gene, CDR1 is SGHKS and CDR2 is YYEKEE (reference sequence). The CDR3 DNA reads TGTACCAGCAGCTTGGCCTGGGGGGACTATGGCTACACCTTC. Translating it yields CTSSLAWGDYGYTF.

This clonotype was recorded many times. CDR3 sequence: CSATPFAGAGYNEQFF. CDR3 DNA: TGCAGTGCTACCCCTTTCGCGGGAGCTGGGTACAATGAGCAGTTCTTC. The chain carries TRBV20-1 and TRBJ2-1, with 7 bases lining up with TRBD2. The CDR3 sequence is 16 residues long. Germline V gene data show CDR1 as DFQATT and CDR2 as SNEGSKA (reference sequence). The junction had 13 bases not matched to a gene; V was cut back by 4 bases and J by 4 bases.

This clonotype was seen a handful of times. V and J are TRBV19 and TRBJ1-1; D remains ambiguous. Trimming removed 5 bases at V and 6 bases at J, with 13 bases between. CDR3 length equals 13 residues. Germline CDR1 and CDR2: LNHDA and SQIVND (reference sequence). CDR3 sequence (DNA): TGTGCCAGTAGTGACGATCTTGACTCTGAAGCTTTCTTT. This sequence encodes CASSDDLDSEAFF.

This clonotype was detected only a few times. The rearrangement joins TRBV25-1 to TRBJ2-2; tentatively, D is TRBD2 (7 bases). The CDR3 is 14 amino acids. V lost 5 bases and J 7 bases, leaving 14 bases between the germline ends. The germline gives CDR1 MGHDK, CDR2 SYGVNS. The chain's CDR3 is CASSRGGSDGELFF. The CDR3 bases are TGTGCCAGCAGTAGGGGGGGGAGCGACGGGGAGCTGTTTTTT.

This clonotype occurred many times. The chain is built from TRBV2 and TRBJ2-2; a possible D gene is TRBD1 (5 bases). Per germline, CDR1 SNHLY and CDR2 FYNNEI. This CDR3 is built from 13 residues. V lost 11 bases and J 1 base, leaving 11 bases between the germline ends. CDR3 sequence reads: CAAATENTGELFF. The CDR3 bases are TGTGCCGCAGCGACAGAGAACACCGGGGAGCTGTTTTTT.

Many counts were recorded for this clonotype. The chain carries TRBV20-1 and TRBJ1-5; D unresolved. This CDR3 comprises 12 residues. Deletions cut 7 bases from V and 4 bases from J, with 11 bases between. Germline CDR1 and CDR2: DFQATT and SNEGSKA (reference sequence). CDR3 sequence: CSGRAGNQPQHF. The DNA of the CDR3 is TGCAGTGGTAGGGCGGGGAATCAGCCCCAGCATTTT.

In its sample, this clonotype was seen once. CDR3 protein: CASSLGWGDTEAFF. The CDR3 DNA reads TGCGCCAGCAGCTTGGGCTGGGGGGACACTGAAGCTTTCTTT. V usage is TRBV5-1 and J usage is TRBJ1-1, with TRBD1 as a possible D gene (5 bases). Germline CDR1 and CDR2: SGHRS and YFSETQ. The V gene lost 0 bases and the J gene lost 3 bases, with 9 bases spanning the gap. The CDR3 sequence is 14 residues long.

This clonotype was seen repeatedly, ten times or more. The gene calls are TRBV6-4 and TRBJ2-3; D gene ambiguous. Germline V CDR1 and CDR2: MRHNA, SNTAGT. The CDR3 runs to 12 residues. V lost 4 bases and J lost 2, with 4 bases in between. CDR3 residues: CASSGDTDTQYF. The CDR3, as DNA: TGTGCCAGCAGTGGGGACACAGATACGCAGTATTTT.

This clonotype appeared many times. V usage is TRBV20-1 and J usage is TRBJ2-5; the D gene is possibly TRBD2 (6 bases). The germline CDR1 and CDR2 sequences are DFQATT and SNEGSKA (reference sequence). Deletions cut 4 bases from V and 2 bases from J, with 14 bases between. The length of the CDR3 is 14 residues. The CDR3 DNA follows: TGCAGTGCTACCAAACGGGACTTTCAAGAGACCCAGTACTTC. Its translation: CSATKRDFQETQYF.

This clonotype showed up just a few times. The chain employs TRBV4-2 and TRBJ2-1; D might be TRBD1 (6 bases). Germline-derived CDR1 and CDR2 are LGHNA and YNFKEQ. This CDR3 comprises 16 residues. Trimming removed 2 bases from V and 10 bases from J, with 21 bases in between. The CDR3 nucleotides read TGTGCCAGCAGCCAATCAATTAACAGGGATTCGTACGAGCAGTTCTTC. This gives the protein CASSQSINRDSYEQFF.

DNA for the CDR3: TGTGCCAGCTCACTTGGACAGGGAGGGAACACTGAAGCTTTCTTT. Translation: CASSLGQGGNTEAFF. J is TRBJ1-1 and V is TRBV18, with 8 bases identical to TRBD1. Looked up from germline, CDR1 is KGHSH and CDR2 is LQKENI. The CDR3 is 15 residues long. V was pared by 4 bases and J by 1 base, with 5 bases of the junction left unmatched.